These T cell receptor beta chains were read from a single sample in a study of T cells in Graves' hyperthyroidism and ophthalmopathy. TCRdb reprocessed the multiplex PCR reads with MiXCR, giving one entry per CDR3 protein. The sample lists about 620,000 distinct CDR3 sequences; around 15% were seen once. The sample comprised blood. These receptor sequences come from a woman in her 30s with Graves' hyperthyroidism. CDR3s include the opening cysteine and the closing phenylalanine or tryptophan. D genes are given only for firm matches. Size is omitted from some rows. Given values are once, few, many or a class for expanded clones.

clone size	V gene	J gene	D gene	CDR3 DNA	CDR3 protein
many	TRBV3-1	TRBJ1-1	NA	TGTGCCAGCAGCTCCTGGGGGTCTGAAGCTTTCTTT	CASSSWGSEAFF
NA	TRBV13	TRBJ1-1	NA	TGTGCCAGCAGCTTACGTTCATTTCGGGACGGGAACACTGAAGCTTTCTTT	CASSLRSFRDGNTEAFF
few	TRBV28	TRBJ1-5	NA	TGTGCCTCTCAAGGCGGGGGCTTAGGTCAGCCCCAGCATTTT	CASQGGGLGQPQHF
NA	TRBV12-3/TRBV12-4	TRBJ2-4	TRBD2	TGTGCCAGCAGTGCCTTATTTCCCGGGACTAGCGGGAACATTCAGTACTTC	CASSALFPGTSGNIQYF
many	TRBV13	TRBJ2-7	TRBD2	TGTGCCAGCAGCTTTCGGGGGGGAGGAGACTCCTACGAGCAGTACTTC	CASSFRGGGDSYEQYF
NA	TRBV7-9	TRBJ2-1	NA	TGTGCCAGCAGCTTAGGTCGTTTGGTTCAGGGGCCCCAAGTATCCTACAATGAGCAGTTCTTC	CASSLGRLVQGPQVSYNEQFF
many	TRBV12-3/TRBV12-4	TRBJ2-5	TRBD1	TGTGCCAGCAGTTTACTCAGGACAGGTCCCTACCAAGAGACCCAGTACTTC	CASSLLRTGPYQETQYF
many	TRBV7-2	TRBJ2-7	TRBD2	TGTGCCAGCAGCTTAAACGGGCGGGAGGAGGAGGTGCAGTACTTC	CASSLNGREEEVQYF
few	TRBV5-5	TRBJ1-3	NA	TGTGCCAGCAGCTTGCTCGGAGAGGGTCGGGGGGTTGGAAACACCATATATTTT	CASSLLGEGRGVGNTIYF
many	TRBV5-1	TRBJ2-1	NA	TGCGCCACCTCTCGGGTCCGGGATGGTGAGCAGTTCTTC	CATSRVRDGEQFF
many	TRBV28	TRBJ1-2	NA	TGTGCCAGCAGTACAGCAGCTTCTAACTATGGCTACACCTTC	CASSTAASNYGYTF
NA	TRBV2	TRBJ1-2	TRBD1	TGTGCCAGCAGTCTCCGGGACAGAGGCTACACCTTC	CASSLRDRGYTF
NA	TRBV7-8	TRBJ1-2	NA	TGTGCCAGCAGCCCAAATCTGGGGGCCTATGGCTACACCTTC	CASSPNLGAYGYTF
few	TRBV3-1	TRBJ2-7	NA	TGTGCCAGCAGACCAGACCACAGCGTTTTGCAGTACTTC	CASRPDHSVLQYF
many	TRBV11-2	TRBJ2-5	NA	TGTGCCAGCAGCCCGACCTTAGGGTCAGGGGCCCAAGAGACCCAGTACTTC	CASSPTLGSGAQETQYF
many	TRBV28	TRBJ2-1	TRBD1	TGTGCCAGCGCGGACAGGGGGAGTAAAAATGAGCAGTTCTTC	CASADRGSKNEQFF
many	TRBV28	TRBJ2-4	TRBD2	TGTGCCAGCAGGGCGGACAGGGCAGTACTTAGCGGGAGGGGGTACATTCAGTACTTC	CASRADRAVLSGRGYIQYF
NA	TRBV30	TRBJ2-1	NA	TGTGCCTGGAGCCGACTTACCGACTCCTACAATGAGCAGTTCTTC	CAWSRLTDSYNEQFF
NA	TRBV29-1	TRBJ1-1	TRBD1	TGCAGCGGGGATCCGGGACAGGGGAACACTGAAGCTTTCTTT	CSGDPGQGNTEAFF
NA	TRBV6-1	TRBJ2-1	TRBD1	TGTGCCAGCAATTCGCCGGGACAGGGGTCCCATGAGCAGTTCTTC	CASNSPGQGSHEQFF
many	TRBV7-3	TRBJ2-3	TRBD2	TGTGCCAGCAGCCTGGGCTTTAGGACTAGCGGTCACACAGATACGCAGTATTTT	CASSLGFRTSGHTDTQYF
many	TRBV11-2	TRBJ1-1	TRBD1	TGTGCCAGCAGTTCGGACAGGGGCTACACTGAAGCTTTCTTT	CASSSDRGYTEAFF
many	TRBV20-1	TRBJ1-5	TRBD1	TGCAGTGCTAGGGGACAGAATCAGCCCCAGCATTTT	CSARGQNQPQHF